This T cell receptor beta chain was recovered during a study of T cells after yellow fever vaccination. General observations from the study: There was a small share of clonotypes that showed up in both the CD4 and CD8 compartments. The booster saw the reappearance of most primary-vaccination clones (96% CD4, roughly 87% CD8). Highly abundant clonotypes carried over from the bulk population could end up in FACS-sorted repertoires as contaminants.

5'RACE template switching produced TCR cDNA carrying a universal primer site and UMIs. TCRdb ran MiXCR on the 5' RACE reads and lists one entry per CDR3 protein. The profile covers about 400,000 distinct CDR3 sequences, with around 6.5% appearing a single time and approximately 16% taken by the ten largest. Germline V lookup: CDR1 LGHNA, CDR2 YNFKEQ. Trimming took 0 bases from V and 1 from J, leaving 7 bases between them. The CDR3 spans 16 residues. This clonotype was detected a few times. Its cognate antigen is unknown. Sample: PBMCs, taken 5 days after the yellow fever booster vaccination. This TCR derives from a man aged 25-45 years who received the YFV17D yellow fever vaccine. The chain carries TRBV4-2 and TRBJ2-6; tentative D call: TRBD2 (6 bases). As DNA, the CDR3 is TGTGCCAGCAGCCAAGAGGCGGGGTCTGGGGCCAACGTCCTGACTTTC. Its translation is CASSQEAGSGANVLTF.